These T cell receptor beta chains were read from a single sample in a study of cytomegalovirus exposure and HLA in healthy donors. The repertoire was sequenced with immunoSEQ multiplex PCR; TCRdb's copy has only in-frame clones and lacks some. The sample consists of around 170,000 clones, over 65% of them appearing once. Material for sequencing was PBMCs. These receptors were obtained from a man in his sixties in good health and CMV-seronegative. Both conserved end residues are part of each CDR3. D genes are given only for firm matches. For some rows the clone size is stated as once, few or many, or as a class when expanded; others skip it.

j_gene: TRBJ1-1; d_gene: TRBD1; v_gene: TRBV28; abundance: .; CDR3aa: CASSPTDRGELNTEAFF; CDR3nt: TGTGCCAGCAGTCCCACCGACAGGGGGGAGCTGAACACTGAAGCTTTCTTT
j_gene: TRBJ1-1; d_gene: TRBD1; v_gene: TRBV19; abundance: .; CDR3aa: CASTSNRGRSTEAFF; CDR3nt: TGTGCCAGTACCTCAAACAGGGGGCGAAGCACTGAAGCTTTCTTT
j_gene: TRBJ2-7; d_gene: TRBD1; v_gene: TRBV6-1; abundance: once; CDR3aa: CASRPSDRGGREQYF; CDR3nt: TGTGCCAGCAGGCCTTCGGACAGGGGGGGTCGCGAGCAGTACTTC
j_gene: TRBJ2-5; d_gene: .; v_gene: TRBV7-7; abundance: .; CDR3aa: CASTPSLGETQYF; CDR3nt: TGTGCTAGCACCCCCTCCCTCGGGGAGACCCAGTACTTC
j_gene: TRBJ2-7; d_gene: TRBD2; v_gene: TRBV4-2; abundance: .; CDR3aa: CASSLGLEREQYF; CDR3nt: TGTGCCAGCAGCCTCGGACTAGAACGAGAGCAGTACTTC
j_gene: TRBJ2-7; d_gene: .; v_gene: TRBV6-5; abundance: .; CDR3aa: CASSYRGQTYEQYF; CDR3nt: TGTGCCAGCAGTTACAGGGGTCAGACCTACGAGCAGTACTTC
j_gene: TRBJ2-7; d_gene: TRBD1; v_gene: TRBV5-4; abundance: .; CDR3aa: CASSYDRGSYEQYF; CDR3nt: TGTGCCAGCAGCTACGACAGGGGATCCTACGAGCAGTACTTC
j_gene: TRBJ1-6; d_gene: TRBD1; v_gene: TRBV7-8; abundance: .; CDR3aa: CASSLAGQGKNSPLHF; CDR3nt: TGTGCCAGCAGCTTAGCGGGACAGGGGAAAAATTCACCCCTCCACTTT
j_gene: TRBJ2-1; d_gene: .; v_gene: TRBV14; abundance: .; CDR3aa: CASSPTGGAKYNEQFF; CDR3nt: TGTGCCAGCAGCCCCACCGGGGGAGCAAAGTACAATGAGCAGTTCTTC
j_gene: TRBJ2-5; d_gene: .; v_gene: TRBV13; abundance: few; CDR3aa: CASSPLSGGPPGTQYF; CDR3nt: TGTGCCAGCAGCCCGCTCTCCGGAGGACCGCCCGGGACCCAGTACTTC
j_gene: TRBJ2-7; d_gene: TRBD1; v_gene: TRBV5-5; abundance: .; CDR3aa: CASSLGGQGRYEQYF; CDR3nt: TGTGCCAGCAGCTTGGGCGGACAGGGAAGGTACGAGCAGTACTTC
j_gene: TRBJ2-7; d_gene: TRBD1; v_gene: TRBV5-5; abundance: .; CDR3aa: CASSLATGGWYEQYF; CDR3nt: TGTGCCAGCAGCTTGGCGACAGGGGGCTGGTACGAGCAGTACTTC
j_gene: TRBJ2-7; d_gene: TRBD2; v_gene: TRBV11-2; abundance: once; CDR3aa: CASSSMAGGLDEQYF; CDR3nt: TGTGCCAGCAGCTCCATGGCGGGGGGATTGGACGAGCAGTACTTC
j_gene: TRBJ2-7; d_gene: TRBD2; v_gene: TRBV28; abundance: .; CDR3aa: CASSFLGLTQYEQYF; CDR3nt: TGTGCCAGCAGTTTCTTGGGACTAACCCAATACGAGCAGTACTTC
j_gene: TRBJ1-2; d_gene: TRBD1; v_gene: TRBV5-1; abundance: .; CDR3aa: CASSLAQTGALGGYTF; CDR3nt: TGCGCCAGCAGCTTGGCTCAAACAGGGGCCTTAGGTGGCTACACCTTC
j_gene: TRBJ2-7; d_gene: TRBD1; v_gene: TRBV5-4; abundance: .; CDR3aa: CASTRQGYPYEQYF; CDR3nt: TGTGCCAGCACCCGACAGGGGTATCCCTACGAGCAGTACTTC
j_gene: TRBJ1-3; d_gene: TRBD1; v_gene: TRBV6-6; abundance: .; CDR3aa: CASSLHGTGGNTIYF; CDR3nt: TGTGCCAGCAGCCTCCACGGGACAGGGGGAAACACCATATATTTT
j_gene: TRBJ2-3; d_gene: TRBD2; v_gene: TRBV15; abundance: few; CDR3aa: CATSSGGMGGDTQYF; CDR3nt: TGTGCCACCAGCAGCGGCGGGATGGGGGGGGATACGCAGTATTTT
j_gene: TRBJ1-1; d_gene: TRBD1; v_gene: TRBV28; abundance: .; CDR3aa: CASSPGGGTGTINTEAFF; CDR3nt: TGTGCCAGCAGTCCTGGAGGAGGGACAGGGACCATAAACACTGAAGCTTTCTTT
j_gene: TRBJ2-7; d_gene: TRBD2; v_gene: TRBV7-6; abundance: .; CDR3aa: CASSLATSGSHSYEQYF; CDR3nt: TGTGCCAGCAGCTTAGCGACTAGCGGGAGCCACTCCTACGAGCAGTACTTC
j_gene: TRBJ2-2; d_gene: .; v_gene: TRBV11-2; abundance: .; CDR3aa: CASSSSPGPGELFF; CDR3nt: TGTGCCAGCAGCTCCAGTCCTGGGCCCGGGGAGCTGTTTTTT
j_gene: TRBJ1-2; d_gene: .; v_gene: TRBV19; abundance: .; CDR3aa: CASSTGVYGGYTF; CDR3nt: TGTGCCAGTAGTACAGGGGTGTATGGGGGCTACACCTTC
j_gene: TRBJ1-2; d_gene: .; v_gene: TRBV6-1; abundance: .; CDR3aa: CASREVGYDYGYTF; CDR3nt: TGTGCCAGCAGGGAGGTAGGCTATGACTATGGCTACACCTTC